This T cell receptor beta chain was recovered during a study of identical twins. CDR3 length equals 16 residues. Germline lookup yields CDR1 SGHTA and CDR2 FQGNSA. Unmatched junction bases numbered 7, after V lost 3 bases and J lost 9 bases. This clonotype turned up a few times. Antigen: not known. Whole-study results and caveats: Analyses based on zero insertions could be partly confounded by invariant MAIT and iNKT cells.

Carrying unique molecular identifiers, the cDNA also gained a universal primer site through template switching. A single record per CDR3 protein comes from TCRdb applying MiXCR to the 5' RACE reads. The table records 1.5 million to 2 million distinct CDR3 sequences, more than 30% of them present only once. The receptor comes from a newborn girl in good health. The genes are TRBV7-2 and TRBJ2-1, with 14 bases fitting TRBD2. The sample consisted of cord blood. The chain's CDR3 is CASSFTGTSGRTEQFF. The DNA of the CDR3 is TGTGCCAGCAGCTTCACCGGGACTAGCGGGAGAACTGAGCAGTTCTTC.